One and the same sample provided the 23 T cell receptor beta chains below, sequenced in a study of blood T cell repertoires in COVID-19. Some clones are missing from TCRdb's copy, which holds only in-frame ones; the method was immunoSEQ multiplex PCR. The sample includes 97,000 or so clones, 75% to 95% seen only once; the top ten take about 5.5%. The sample was peripheral blood. The receptors derive from a man aged 45-65 years with acute or convalescent COVID-19.

V and J are TRBV11-2 and TRBJ2-5, with D possibly being TRBD1 (5 bases). The CDR3 is made up of 16 amino acids. The V and J ends lost 3 bases and 4 bases respectively, with 18 bases between them. Germline CDR1 SGHAT, CDR2 FQNNGV. The CDR3 sequence is CASSLGPDRSLETQYF. The CDR3 bases are TGTGCCAGCAGCTTGGGCCCAGACAGAAGCTTAGAGACCCAGTACTTC.

Worth noting for this clone: The sample contains more than one DNA sequence encoding this CDR3. The CDR3, as DNA: TGTGCCAGCAGCTTTCTAGCGGGACAAGAGACCCAGTACTTC. This encodes CASSFLAGQETQYF. J is TRBJ2-5 and V is TRBV5-4; TRBD2 matches at 9 bases. V was pared by 2 bases and J by 2 bases, with 1 base of the junction left unmatched. The CDR3 has 14 residues. Germline lookup yields CDR1 SGHNT and CDR2 YYREEE (reference sequence). The whole variable domain, remainder taken from reference TRBV5-4 and TRBJ2-5, is ETGVTQSPTHLIKTRGQQVTLRCSSQSGHNTVSWYQQALGQGPQFIFQYYREEENGRGNFPPRFSGLQFPNYSSELNVNALELDDSALYLCASSFLAGQETQYFGPGTRLLVL.

The rearrangement joins TRBV18 to TRBJ1-1, with 7 bases that match TRBD1. The CDR3 is made up of 14 amino acids. In germline, CDR1 is KGHSH, CDR2 LQKENI. The V segment lost 3 bases and the J segment 8 bases; nucleotides outside the gene matches: 9. The DNA of the CDR3 is TGTGCCAGCTCACCTGGAGAGGGGGCTAGGGAAGCTTTCTTT. This gives the protein CASSPGEGAREAFF. Full variable domain (rest looked up from reference TRBV18 and TRBJ1-1): NAGVMQNPRHLVRRRGQEARLRCSPMKGHSHVYWYRQLPEEGLKFMVYLQKENIIDESGMPKERFSAEFPKEGPSILRIQQVVRGDSAAYFCASSPGEGAREAFFGQGTRLTVV.

This chain uses TRBV6-4 with TRBJ2-2, with 11 nucleotides matching TRBD2. The CDR3 totals 15 residues. After removal of 6 bases from V and 6 bases from J, the junction contained 6 bases not matched to a gene. Germline CDR1 is MRHNA and CDR2 is SNTAGT. The CDR3 here is CASSVAGGSAGELFF. The DNA of the CDR3 is TGTGCCAGCAGCGTAGCGGGAGGGAGTGCCGGGGAGCTGTTTTTT.

The rearrangement links TRBV6-2 or TRBV6-3 to TRBJ1-1; a possible D gene is TRBD1 (5 bases). V lost 2 bases, J lost 5 bases, and 12 bases lay in between. Germline CDR1 is MNHEY and CDR2 is SVGEGT. This CDR3 spans 14 amino acids. Written as DNA, the CDR3 is TGTGCCAGCAGTTACACCGGGGGAGAGACTGAAGCTTTCTTT. It yields the protein CASSYTGGETEAFF.

V and J are TRBV11-3 and TRBJ2-2, with 7 bases matching TRBD1. Germline lookup yields CDR1 SGHNT and CDR2 YENEEA. The junction had 4 bases not matched to a gene; V was cut back by 6 bases and J by 6 bases. The CDR3 length is 13 residues. The CDR3 is CASRTGLAGELFF. The DNA of the CDR3 is TGTGCCAGCAGGACAGGGTTGGCCGGGGAGCTGTTTTTT.

This chain joins TRBV6-2 or TRBV6-3 and TRBJ2-5; D possibly corresponds to TRBD2 (6 bases). This CDR3 is 15 amino acids long. CDR1 MNHEY and CDR2 SVGEGT come from the germline V gene. V was trimmed by 5 bases and J by 2 bases, leaving 15 bases between them. The CDR3 DNA is TGTGCCAGCAGTCCCACCTTAGCGGTTCAAGAGACCCAGTACTTC. It codes for CASSPTLAVQETQYF.

The chain combines TRBV11-2 with TRBJ2-1, with D perhaps TRBD2 (6 bases). The CDR3 has 16 residues. Germline V CDR1 and CDR2: SGHAT, FQNNGV. Deletions cut 3 bases from V and 0 bases from J, with 12 bases between. CDR3 sequence: CASSFLAPSSYNEQFF. The DNA of the CDR3 is TGTGCCAGCAGCTTCCTAGCGCCGAGCTCCTACAATGAGCAGTTCTTC.

The chain uses TRBV7-6 and TRBJ2-5, with 10 bases that match TRBD2. The CDR3 runs to 17 residues. V trimming: 1 base; J trimming: 2 bases; junction bases outside the gene matches: 7. Germline loops: CDR1 SGHVS, CDR2 FNYEAQ. The DNA for the CDR3 is TGTGCCAGCAGCTTAGGCCCAGCGGGAGGGGGTCAAGAGACCCAGTACTTC. Translation: CASSLGPAGGGQETQYF.

This clone occurred once. V and J are TRBV3-1 (or the pseudogene TRBV3-2) and TRBJ2-3; 7 bases match TRBD2. Germline loops: CDR1 LGHDT, CDR2 YNNKEL (reference sequence). The CDR3 has 15 amino acids. The V segment lost 2 bases and the J segment 0 bases; nucleotides outside the gene matches: 2. The CDR3 loop is CASSQLAESTDTQYF. The CDR3, as DNA: TGTGCCAGCAGCCAACTAGCGGAAAGCACAGATACGCAGTATTTT.

V is TRBV6-5 and J is TRBJ2-7; D possibly corresponds to TRBD2 (6 bases). V lost 0 bases and J lost 0, with 6 bases in between. CDR3 size: 14 residues. Germline V gene lookup returns CDR1 MNHEY and CDR2 SVGAGI. The DNA for the CDR3 is TGTGCCAGCAGTTACTCCGGGGGCTCCTACGAGCAGTACTTC. This encodes CASSYSGGSYEQYF.

The chain employs TRBV4-2 and TRBJ2-7, with 9 bases identical to TRBD2. The V gene's germline CDR1 is LGHNA and CDR2 YNFKEQ. The junction had 8 bases not matched to a gene; V was cut back by 1 base and J by 4 bases. The CDR3 has 16 amino acids. The chain's CDR3 is CASSQVRLAGSYEQYF. The CDR3, as DNA: TGTGCCAGCAGCCAAGTCCGTCTAGCGGGATCTTACGAGCAGTACTTC.

The J gene is TRBJ1-2, the V gene TRBV6-6; 7 bases line up with TRBD1. The V segment lost 7 bases and the J segment 8 bases; nucleotides outside the gene matches: 10. The CDR3 contains 13 residues. Per the germline V gene, CDR1 is MNHNY and CDR2 is SVGAGI (reference sequence). CDR3 sequence: CASTSPGGGGYTF. The DNA of the CDR3 is TGTGCCAGCACATCACCAGGGGGAGGAGGCTACACCTTC.

This clone was seen once. The genes are TRBV2 and TRBJ2-1; 10 bases fit TRBD2. The CDR3 contains 16 residues. With V trimmed by 6 bases and J by 1 base, 6 bases remained unmatched. Germline CDR1 reads SNHLY; CDR2 reads FYNNEI. Here the CDR3 DNA reads TGTGCCAGCAGCGCGGGACTAGCGACTTCCTACAATGAGCAGTTCTTC. Amino acids: CASSAGLATSYNEQFF.

The V and J genes are TRBV11-2 and TRBJ2-1; possibly TRBD2 for D (7 bases). The CDR3 length is 13 residues. The germline V and J ends were trimmed by 4 bases and 8 bases, with 12 bases remaining between them. The germline V gene encodes CDR1 SGHAT and CDR2 FQNNGV. CDR3 bases: TGTGCCAGCAGCTGGGGGCGGGAGTATGAGCAGTTCTTC. Its protein product is CASSWGREYEQFF.

The genes are TRBV11-2 and TRBJ2-1; possibly TRBD1 for D (6 bases). Germline CDR1 and CDR2: SGHAT and FQNNGV. The CDR3 spans 14 residues. Trimming removed 3 bases at V and 10 bases at J, with 16 bases between. The CDR3 sequence: CASSFNRARDEQFF. The CDR3 DNA sequence: TGTGCCAGCAGCTTTAACAGGGCACGGGACGAGCAGTTCTTC.

The CDR3 DNA is TGTGCCAGCAGCCAAGTGGCAGGCAGGGCCGATACGCAGTATTTT. Its protein product is CASSQVAGRADTQYF. The chain employs TRBV14 and TRBJ2-3; the D gene is possibly TRBD1 (5 bases). Germline CDR1 and CDR2: SGHDN and FVKESK. Between the trimmed V and J ends, which lost 1 base and 6 bases, there was a span of 14 bases. The CDR3 totals 15 residues.

This chain joins TRBV19 and TRBJ2-1, with TRBD2 identical over 12 bases. The germline V gene has CDR1 LNHDA and CDR2 SQIVND (reference sequence). This CDR3 contains 13 residues. Unmatched junction bases numbered 4, after V lost 11 bases and J lost 5 bases. The CDR3 loop reads CAATSGRNNEQFF. Here the CDR3 DNA reads TGTGCCGCAACTAGCGGGAGGAACAATGAGCAGTTCTTC.

The chain joins TRBV5-5 to TRBJ2-2; TRBD1 agrees at 8 bases. The trim removed 0 bases at V and 3 bases at J, leaving 13 bases unmatched. The CDR3 extends over 19 amino acids. Germline CDR1 reads SGHKS; CDR2 reads YYEKEE (reference sequence). CDR3 nucleotide sequence: TGTGCCAGCAGCTTGGAGGGTCTGGCGGGGACAGGATACACCGGGGAGCTGTTTTTT. Its protein product is CASSLEGLAGTGYTGELFF.

The J gene is TRBJ2-7, the V gene TRBV12-3 or TRBV12-4; 8 nucleotides align to TRBD2. The V segment lost 6 bases and the J segment 6 bases; nucleotides outside the gene matches: 7. This CDR3 is 13 amino acids long. The CDR3 bases are TGTGCCAGCAGGGCCGGGACTAGTAGCGAGCAGTACTTC. Its translation: CASRAGTSSEQYF.

This rearrangement joins TRBV15 to TRBJ2-3; 14 bases fit TRBD2. With 5 bases clipped from V and 4 bases from J, the junction kept 5 bases outside the gene matches. This CDR3 is 16 amino acids long. Germline V gives CDR1 LNHNV, CDR2 YYDKDF (reference sequence). In DNA form, the CDR3 reads TGTGCCACCAGCGGCCCGGGACTAGCGGGAGCAGATACGCAGTATTTT. Translating it yields CATSGPGLAGADTQYF.

The chain has TRBV11-2 and TRBJ2-3, with 11 positions matching TRBD2. Germline trimming cut 0 bases from V and 0 bases from J; bases unmatched to any gene: 11. The CDR3 length is 20 residues. Germline assignment: CDR1 SGHAT and CDR2 FQNNGV. The CDR3 sequence is CASSLEGLAGGFSSTDTQYF. The CDR3 nucleotides read TGTGCCAGCAGCTTAGAGGGGCTAGCGGGAGGCTTTTCTAGCACAGATACGCAGTATTTT.

The V gene is TRBV11-3, the J gene TRBJ2-1; TRBD1 matches 8 bases. CDR3 length: 14 residues. The V gene's germline CDR1 is SGHNT and CDR2 YENEEA. V was pared by 8 bases and J by 9 bases, with 12 bases of the junction left unmatched. DNA for the CDR3: TGTGCCAGCGCGCTACAGAGGACAGGGAGTGAGCAGTTCTTC. Amino acids: CASALQRTGSEQFF.